There are a few counts of the clone carrying this TCR beta chain. Antigen: not known. This sample was taken from a study of T cells in Graves' hyperthyroidism and ophthalmopathy. General study points: Median prediction lead before ophthalmopathy onset was roughly 6 months with the model. Expanded thyroid clonotypes (above 0.001) were mostly also found in blood.

Amplification yielded TCR beta CDR3 regions, with RNA transcripts as the source. During a first-round RT-PCR of the TCR CDR3, the HTBI primer set was used. TCRdb reprocessed the multiplex PCR reads via MiXCR and lists one record per CDR3 protein. Here the sample spans hundreds of thousands of distinct CDR3 sequences, over 12% being singletons. Exclusion of patients followed from uncontrolled infection, other autoimmune disease, pregnancy or lactation. The PBMCs were taken from around 9.1 ml of fresh peripheral blood. The sequencing sample was made of blood. This clonotype originated in a woman in her thirties or forties with Graves' ophthalmopathy.

The CDR3 region has the DNA TGTGCCAGCAGCTTACTTTCAACTGAAGCTTTCTTT. Translating gives CASSLLSTEAFF. V is TRBV7-6 and J is TRBJ1-1, with no clear D. The CDR3 spans 12 residues. In germline, CDR1 is SGHVS, CDR2 FNYEAQ. The V end lost 2 bases, the J end lost 5 bases, and 6 bases lay between the germline ends.